The 8 T cell receptor beta chains below come from one sample, sequenced in a study of regulatory T cells in long-lasting Graves disease (dated by TCRdb to about 2021). Receptor libraries were prepared by multiplex PCR. Sequencing instrument: Illumina HiSeq 4000. TCR beta libraries were built with iRepertoire HTBI primers and Arm-PCR amplification of CDR3 regions. TCRdb trimmed the raw reads at Q25, called clones with MiXCR and kept productive beta chains. Rows with a matching CDR3 protein are joined into one entry that keeps the most common DNA and genes. The sample includes 350,000 to 450,000 distinct CDR3 sequences, with 15% observed a single time. Approximately 7.6% of the sample goes to the ten largest clones. The sample's time point, from its label and the paper: newly diagnosed GD, antithyroid drugs for less than 3 months. For both TCR sequencing and RNA sequencing, RNA was extracted from PBMCs using TRIzol.

These same data were also listed under a study on T cells in Graves' hyperthyroidism and ophthalmopathy.

The sequencing used peripheral blood mononuclear cells (PBMCs), collected at new diagnosis, from a patient treated with antithyroid drugs. These TCRs come from a woman aged 40 to 49 with Graves disease. Donor details come from another sample of the same person, matched by shared clones.

There are a few counts of this clonotype. V and J are TRBV19 and TRBJ2-2; D unclear. Germline V gene sequence: CDR1 LNHDA, CDR2 SQIVND (reference sequence). CDR3 length: 13 amino acids. V lost 7 bases to trimming and J lost 0 bases, with 6 bases between them. The DNA of the CDR3 is TGTGCCAGTATCCCACCGAACACCGGGGAGCTGTTTTTT. Translating gives CASIPPNTGELFF.

About this clonotype: Being one base from a much bigger clone, this may be a read error. The chain couples TRBV28 to TRBJ2-1; TRBD1 or TRBD2 may be the D gene (5 bases each). The CDR3 runs to 13 residues. V was cut by 7 bases and J by 8 bases, with 15 bases left in between. Per germline, CDR1 MDHEN and CDR2 SYDVKM. CDR3 residues: CASNRNGDDEQFF. CDR3 in DNA: TGTGCCAGCAACCGAAACGGGGACGATGAGCAGTTCTTC. The full variable domain, in which reference TRBV28 and TRBJ2-1 provide the parts outside the CDR3, is DVKVTQSSRYLVKRTGEKVFLECVQDMDHENMFWYRQDPGLGLRLIYFSYDVKMKEKGDIPEGYSVSREKKERFSLILESASTNQTSMYLCASNRNGDDEQFFGPGTRLTVL.

This clonotype was detected ten times or more. The V call is TRBV7-2, the J call TRBJ2-1; 9 bases align to TRBD1. The CDR3 contains 16 residues. Trimming took 1 base from V and 4 from J; bases not matched to a gene: 5. Germline assignment: CDR1 SGHTA and CDR2 FQGNSA. CDR3 DNA: TGTGCCAGCAGCTTAGAAGGGACAGGGCTATACAATGAGCAGTTCTTC. Translating it yields CASSLEGTGLYNEQFF.

The chain combines TRBV7-9 with TRBJ2-4; D is unclear. Per germline, CDR1 SEHNR and CDR2 FQNEAQ (reference sequence). Trimming removed 5 bases at V and 1 base at J, with 15 bases between. There are 16 residues in the CDR3. This chain's CDR3 is CASSPTSSKAKNIQYF. The CDR3 nucleotides read TGTGCCAGCAGCCCCACGAGTTCTAAGGCCAAAAACATTCAGTACTTC.

This clonotype was picked up many times. The V call is TRBV28, the J call TRBJ2-5; 9 positions agree with TRBD1. J gave up 1 base and V 5 bases, and 8 bases lay outside the gene matches. Germline V gene lookup returns CDR1 MDHEN and CDR2 SYDVKM. The CDR3 contains 16 residues. The CDR3 reads CASSLAGTGFQETQYF. The CDR3 nucleotides read TGTGCCAGCAGTCTCGCCGGGACAGGGTTCCAAGAGACCCAGTACTTC.

This clonotype showed up just a few times. This sequence joins TRBV3-1 and TRBJ2-5, with TRBD2 matching 13 bases. CDR1 and CDR2 from the germline V gene are LGHDT and YNNKEL (reference sequence). J was trimmed by 1 base and V by 0 bases; bases with no gene match: 2. This CDR3 comprises 17 residues. In DNA, the CDR3 is TGTGCCAGCAGCCAAGAGGGACTAGCGGGATTCCAAGAGACCCAGTACTTC. Translating it yields CASSQEGLAGFQETQYF.

This clonotype was picked up many times. The chain is built from TRBV10-2 and TRBJ2-1; 7 bases match TRBD2. V lost 8 bases and J lost 4; bases outside the gene matches: 14. The CDR3 runs to 16 residues. Germline CDR1 reads WSHSY; CDR2 reads SAAADI. The CDR3 here is CASSTLLAQRYNEQFF. The CDR3 DNA sequence: TGCGCCAGCTCGACCCTACTAGCGCAGAGATACAATGAGCAGTTCTTC.

This clonotype turned up a few times. The chain recombines TRBV7-9 with TRBJ2-7; a possible D gene is TRBD1 (5 bases). Trimming cost V 6 bases and J 7 bases, with 10 bases left between them. The CDR3 is made up of 11 amino acids. Per the germline V gene, CDR1 is SEHNR and CDR2 is FQNEAQ (reference sequence). As DNA, the CDR3 is TGTGCCAGCAGTGCAGGGAATGAGCAGTACTTC. Encoded protein: CASSAGNEQYF. Based on the CDR3 plus reference TRBV7-9 and TRBJ2-7, the full variable domain is DTGVSQNPRHKITKRGQNVTFRCDPISEHNRLYWYRQTLGQGPEFLTYFQNEAQLEKSRLLSDRFSAERPKGSFSTLEIQRTEQGDSAMYLCASSAGNEQYFGPGTRLTVT.